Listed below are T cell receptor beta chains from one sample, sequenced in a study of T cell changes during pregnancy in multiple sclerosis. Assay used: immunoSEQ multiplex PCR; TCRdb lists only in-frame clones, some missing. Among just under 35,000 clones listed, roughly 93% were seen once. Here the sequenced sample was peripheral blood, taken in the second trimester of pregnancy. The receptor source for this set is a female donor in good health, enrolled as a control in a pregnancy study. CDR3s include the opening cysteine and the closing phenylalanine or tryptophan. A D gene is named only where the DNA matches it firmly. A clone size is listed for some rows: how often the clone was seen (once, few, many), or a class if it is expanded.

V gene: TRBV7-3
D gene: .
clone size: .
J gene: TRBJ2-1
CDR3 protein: CASSLNGAGGPPYNEQFF
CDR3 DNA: TGTGCCAGCAGCTTAAATGGGGCCGGGGGGCCTCCCTACAATGAGCAGTTCTTC

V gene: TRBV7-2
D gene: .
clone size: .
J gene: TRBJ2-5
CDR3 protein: CASSLVEATQYF
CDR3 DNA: TGTGCCAGCAGCTTAGTCGAGGCGACCCAGTACTTC

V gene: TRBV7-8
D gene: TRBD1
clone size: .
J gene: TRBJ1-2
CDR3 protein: CASSLAGQGTDNYGYTF
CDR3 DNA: TGTGCCAGCAGCTTAGCGGGACAGGGGACGGATAACTATGGCTACACCTTC

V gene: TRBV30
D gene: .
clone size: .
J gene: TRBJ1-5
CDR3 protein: CAWSVPLPGRGNQPQHF
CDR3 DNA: TGTGCCTGGAGTGTACCTCTTCCAGGCAGGGGCAATCAGCCCCAGCATTTT

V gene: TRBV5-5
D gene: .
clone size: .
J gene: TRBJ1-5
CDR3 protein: CASSLVGGGQPQHF
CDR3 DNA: TGTGCCAGCAGCTTGGTCGGGGGAGGTCAGCCCCAGCATTTT

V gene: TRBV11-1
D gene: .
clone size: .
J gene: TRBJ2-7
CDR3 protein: CASSLLRSTHEQYF
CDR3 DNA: TGTGCCAGCAGCCTCTTGAGGAGCACCCACGAGCAGTACTTC

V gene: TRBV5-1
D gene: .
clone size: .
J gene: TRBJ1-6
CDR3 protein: CASSLFPRLRSSYNSPLHF
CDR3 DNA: TGCGCCAGCAGCTTGTTTCCACGTCTACGAAGCTCCTATAATTCACCCCTCCACTTT

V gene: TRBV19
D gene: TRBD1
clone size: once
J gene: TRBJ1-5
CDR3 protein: CASRTGTGGQPQHF
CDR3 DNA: TGTGCCAGTAGGACCGGGACAGGGGGACAGCCCCAGCATTTT

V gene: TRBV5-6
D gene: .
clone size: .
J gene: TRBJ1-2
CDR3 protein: CASSPQGNGYTF
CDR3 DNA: TGTGCCAGCAGCCCACAGGGTAATGGCTACACCTTC

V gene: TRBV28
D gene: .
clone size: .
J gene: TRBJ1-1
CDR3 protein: CASSSPTGEAFF
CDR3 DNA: TGTGCCAGCAGTTCCCCGACTGGTGAAGCTTTCTTT

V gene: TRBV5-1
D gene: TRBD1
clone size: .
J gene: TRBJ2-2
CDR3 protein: CASSRGTELTGELFF
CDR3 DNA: TGCGCCAGCAGCCGTGGGACAGAACTCACCGGGGAGCTGTTTTTT

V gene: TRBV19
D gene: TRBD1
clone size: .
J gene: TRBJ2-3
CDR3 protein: CASSRPGTAGPDTQYF
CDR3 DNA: TGTGCCAGTAGTCGACCCGGGACAGCCGGACCAGATACGCAGTATTTT

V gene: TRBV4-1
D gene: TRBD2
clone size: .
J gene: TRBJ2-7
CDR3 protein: CASSQDRLARYEQYF
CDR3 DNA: TGCGCCAGCAGCCAAGATAGACTAGCGAGGTACGAGCAGTACTTC

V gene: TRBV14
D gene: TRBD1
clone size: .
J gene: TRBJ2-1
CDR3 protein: CASSYRDRDYNEQFF
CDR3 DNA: TGTGCCAGCAGCTACCGGGACAGGGACTACAATGAGCAGTTCTTC

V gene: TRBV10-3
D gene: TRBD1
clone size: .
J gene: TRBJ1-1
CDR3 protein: CAIRNETGWNTEAFF
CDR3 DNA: TGTGCCATCAGAAACGAGACAGGGTGGAACACTGAAGCTTTCTTT

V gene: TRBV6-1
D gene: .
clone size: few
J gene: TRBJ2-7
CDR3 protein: CASSLSGTGPDEQYF
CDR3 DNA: TGTGCCAGCAGTCTTTCCGGGACTGGGCCCGACGAGCAGTACTTC

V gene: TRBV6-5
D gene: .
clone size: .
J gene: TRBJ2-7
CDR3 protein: CASSRRASYEQYF
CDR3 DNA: TGTGCCAGCAGTCGCAGGGCTTCCTACGAGCAGTACTTC

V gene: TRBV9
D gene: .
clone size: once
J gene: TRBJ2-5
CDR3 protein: CASSAYQVQETQYF
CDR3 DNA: TGTGCCAGCAGCGCCTACCAAGTCCAAGAGACCCAGTACTTC

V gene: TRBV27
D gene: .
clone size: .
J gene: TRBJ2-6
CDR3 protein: CASSLSSFGYSGANVLTF
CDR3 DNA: TGTGCCAGCAGTTTATCCTCCTTCGGGTACTCTGGGGCCAACGTCCTGACTTTC

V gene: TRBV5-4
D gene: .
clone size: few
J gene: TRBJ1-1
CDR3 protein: CASSDQGITEAFF
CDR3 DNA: TGTGCCAGCAGCGACCAGGGGATCACTGAAGCTTTCTTT

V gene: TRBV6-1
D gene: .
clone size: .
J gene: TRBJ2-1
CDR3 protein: CASSSGDSYNEQFF
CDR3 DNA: TGTGCCAGCAGTTCCGGGGATTCCTACAATGAGCAGTTCTTC

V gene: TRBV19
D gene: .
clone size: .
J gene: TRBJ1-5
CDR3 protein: CASTPGRNQPQHF
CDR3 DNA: TGTGCCAGTACCCCGGGGAGGAATCAGCCCCAGCATTTT

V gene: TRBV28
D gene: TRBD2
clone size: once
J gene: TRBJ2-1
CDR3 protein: CASSSPPKASGSLGEQFF
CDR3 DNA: TGTGCCAGCAGTTCCCCCCCTAAGGCTAGCGGGAGCTTGGGTGAGCAGTTCTTC

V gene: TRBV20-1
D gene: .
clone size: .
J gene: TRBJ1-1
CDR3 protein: CSARDPPEAFF
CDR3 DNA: TGCAGTGCTAGAGATCCTCCTGAAGCTTTCTTT

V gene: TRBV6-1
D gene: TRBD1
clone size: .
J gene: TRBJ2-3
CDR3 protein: CASSGKPPGQGTDTQYF
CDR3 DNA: TGTGCCAGCAGTGGAAAACCTCCGGGACAGGGTACAGATACGCAGTATTTT

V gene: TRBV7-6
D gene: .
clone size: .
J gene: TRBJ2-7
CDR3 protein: CASSLAGGLYEQYF
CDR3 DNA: TGTGCCAGCAGCTTAGCGGGAGGTCTCTACGAGCAGTACTTC

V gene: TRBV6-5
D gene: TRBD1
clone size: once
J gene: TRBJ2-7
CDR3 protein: CATRDRGNYEQYF
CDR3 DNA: TGTGCCACCAGGGACAGGGGAAACTACGAGCAGTACTTC

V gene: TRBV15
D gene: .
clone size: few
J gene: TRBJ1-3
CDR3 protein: CATSRDRAGNTIYF
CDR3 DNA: TGTGCCACCAGCAGAGACAGGGCCGGAAACACCATATATTTT

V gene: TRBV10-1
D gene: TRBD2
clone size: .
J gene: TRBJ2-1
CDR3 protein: CASSESGRGMSEQFF
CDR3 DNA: TGCGCCAGCAGTGAGTCGGGGCGGGGGATGAGTGAGCAGTTCTTC

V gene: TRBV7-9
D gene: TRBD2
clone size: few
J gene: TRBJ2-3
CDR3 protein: CASSLLRGDTDTQYF
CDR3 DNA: TGTGCCAGCAGCCTCCTGCGGGGGGACACAGATACGCAGTATTTT

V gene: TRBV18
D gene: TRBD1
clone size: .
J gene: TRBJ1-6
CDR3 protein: CASSPPPGTANSPLHF
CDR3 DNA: TGTGCCAGCTCACCACCGCCCGGGACAGCCAATTCACCCCTCCACTTT

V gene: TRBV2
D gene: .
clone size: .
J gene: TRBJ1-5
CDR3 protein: CASTGDGNQPQHF
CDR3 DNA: TGTGCCAGCACGGGGGATGGCAATCAGCCCCAGCATTTT

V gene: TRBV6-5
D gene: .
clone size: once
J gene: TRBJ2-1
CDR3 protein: CASLSGTGEQFF
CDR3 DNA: TGTGCCAGCCTTAGCGGAACGGGAGAGCAGTTCTTC

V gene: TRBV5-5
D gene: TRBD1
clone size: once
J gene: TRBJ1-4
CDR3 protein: CASSIGQGASWEKLFF
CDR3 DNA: TGTGCCAGCAGCATCGGACAGGGGGCTAGTTGGGAAAAACTGTTTTTT

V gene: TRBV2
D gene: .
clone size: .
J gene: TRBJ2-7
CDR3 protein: CASSPRIPNEQYF
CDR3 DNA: TGTGCCAGCAGTCCCCGAATCCCTAACGAGCAGTACTTC

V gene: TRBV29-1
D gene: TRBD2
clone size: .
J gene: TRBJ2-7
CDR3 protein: CSVAGTSGDYEQYF
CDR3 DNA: TGCAGCGTAGCCGGGACTAGCGGGGACTACGAGCAGTACTTC

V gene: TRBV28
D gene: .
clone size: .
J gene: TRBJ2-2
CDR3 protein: CASTLWAGEGSGELFF
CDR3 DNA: TGTGCCAGCACCCTGTGGGCAGGGGAGGGATCCGGGGAGCTGTTTTTT